The table lists the clone carrying this T cell receptor beta chain with a count of one. The antigen remains unidentified. The sample belongs to a study of blood T cells in healthy people across ages. In the study overall: Using template switching, researchers captured about one barcoded beta molecule for each two T cells. Study-level findings and limits: What prevented conclusive comparison of naive and antigen-experienced cells was that PBMCs were unsorted. One million T cells yielded diversity estimates that were considered underestimates.

A second PCR of 7 to 11 cycles used a sample-barcoded 5' primer and a J-beta primer mix. Each cDNA molecule was tagged by a template-switch adaptor with 12 random nucleotides. TCRdb called the 5' RACE reads again in MiXCR, with one record for every CDR3 protein. The data hold about 800,000 distinct CDR3 sequences, with about three fifths observed a single time. Between the trimmed V and J ends, which lost 3 bases and 1 base, there was a span of 15 bases. Per germline, CDR1 SGDLS and CDR2 YYNGEE. The CDR3 length is 16 residues. The chain couples TRBV9 to TRBJ2-3; the D is unclear. The specimen was blood. The source of this sequence is a man aged 25-40 years in good health. This CDR3 reads CASSARPEGGTDTQYF. The CDR3 nucleotides are TGTGCCAGCAGCGCCCGACCCGAAGGTGGCACAGATACGCAGTATTTT. Combining the CDR3 with reference TRBV9 and TRBJ2-3 gives the whole variable domain DSGVTQTPKHLITATGQRVTLRCSPRSGDLSVYWYQQSLDQGLQFLIQYYNGEERAKGNILERFSAQQFPDLHSELNLSSLELGDSALYFCASSARPEGGTDTQYFGPGTRLTVL.